The 18 T cell receptor beta chains listed next were all sequenced from one sample in a study of OX40 agonist ivuxolimab in advanced cancers. Measured with immunoSEQ multiplex PCR; TCRdb has only the in-frame clones, and not every one. The table includes about 8,300 clones, over 55% detected once. Sequencing used CD4+ or CD8+ T cells sorted from blood, obtained in a trial of the OX40 agonist ivuxolimab. The receptors stem from an adult with an advanced solid tumor such as melanoma, head and neck, liver or kidney cancer.

V is TRBV6-1 and J is TRBJ2-2, with 10 nucleotides matching TRBD1. After removal of 10 bases from V and 3 bases from J, the junction contained 5 bases not matched to a gene. The CDR3 spans 14 residues. Germline V gene lookup returns CDR1 MNHNS and CDR2 SASEGT. This CDR3 reads CATSGTGDTGELFF. CDR3 nucleotides: TGTGCCACCTCCGGGACAGGGGACACCGGGGAGCTGTTTTTT.

The chain uses TRBV27 and TRBJ2-7, with D possibly being TRBD2 (5 bases). Germline V gene sequence: CDR1 MNHEY, CDR2 SMNVEV (reference sequence). The V gene lost 2 bases and the J gene lost 3 bases, with 14 bases spanning the gap. This CDR3 has 15 residues. CDR3 protein: CASSLIPLAGYEQYF. The CDR3 region has the DNA TGTGCCAGCAGTTTAATTCCCCTAGCCGGCTACGAGCAGTACTTC.

The chain carries TRBV7-2 and TRBJ1-2; D unresolved. The V end lost 5 bases, the J end lost 4 bases, and 11 bases lay between the germline ends. This CDR3 spans 13 amino acids. Germline V gene data show CDR1 as SGHTA and CDR2 as FQGNSA. The CDR3 DNA reads as TGTGCCAGCAGCCCAAACAAGGTCTATGGCTACACCTTC. Amino acids: CASSPNKVYGYTF.

The chain uses TRBV11-2 and TRBJ1-6; no clear D gene. There are 17 residues in the CDR3. The germline V and J ends were trimmed by 1 base and 0 bases, with 10 bases remaining between them. Germline CDR1 is SGHAT and CDR2 is FQNNGV. The CDR3 DNA is TGTGCCAGCAGCTTAGGCAGCCCCAGCTCCTATAATTCACCCCTCCACTTT. It yields the protein CASSLGSPSSYNSPLHF.

The chain employs TRBV14 and TRBJ2-7; no definite D call. V was clipped by 6 bases and J by 1 base, with 7 bases between them. The CDR3 contains 12 residues. The germline V gene has CDR1 SGHDN and CDR2 FVKESK. The CDR3 sequence: CASRAGSYEQYF. DNA of the CDR3: TGTGCCAGCAGAGCAGGATCCTACGAGCAGTACTTC.

Turning to this clone: The germline gene is not matched at one end of the junction; a read error may be the cause. This chain uses TRBV7-9 with TRBJ1-2; weak D call: TRBD1 (6 bases). Germline V lookup: CDR1 SEHNR, CDR2 FQNEAQ (reference sequence). The CDR3 length is 14 residues. In nucleotides, the CDR3 is TGTGCCAGCAGCCCCCACGACAGGTACTACGGCTACACCTTC. Translation gives CASSPHDRYYGYTF.

This clone was detected a few times. The chain recombines TRBV15 with TRBJ1-2; the D is unclear. Germline assignment: CDR1 LNHNV and CDR2 YYDKDF (reference sequence). The CDR3 extends over 14 amino acids. V lost 3 bases and J 7 bases, leaving 15 bases between the germline ends. The CDR3 spells CATSSEKASSGYTF. In DNA, the CDR3 is TGTGCCACCAGCAGTGAAAAAGCGAGCTCTGGCTACACCTTC.

The chain has TRBV27 and TRBJ1-2; a weak D match, TRBD1 (6 bases). The germline V gene has CDR1 MNHEY and CDR2 SMNVEV (reference sequence). V lost 5 bases, J lost 7 bases, and 20 bases lay in between. This CDR3 spans 15 amino acids. The CDR3 DNA sequence: TGTGCCAGCAGTCCCCTCGGGGGCGGGCTTCGTGGCTACACCTTC. It yields the protein CASSPLGGGLRGYTF.

V is TRBV6-1 and J is TRBJ1-3, with D unclear. Germline assignment: CDR1 MNHNS and CDR2 SASEGT. The V end lost 1 base, the J end lost 4 bases, and 11 bases lay between the germline ends. The CDR3 extends over 15 amino acids. The CDR3: CASSEGDGMGNTIYF. CDR3 sequence (DNA): TGTGCCAGCAGTGAAGGTGACGGGATGGGAAACACCATATATTTT.

Here the CDR3 DNA reads TGTGCCAGCAGCGTACGGACTAGCGGGGGGGAGAATGAGCAGTTCTTC. Residues: CASSVRTSGGENEQFF. The rearrangement joins TRBV13 to TRBJ2-1, with 15 bases aligning to TRBD2. Trimming took 5 bases from V and 7 from J; bases not matched to a gene: 6. Germline CDR1 and CDR2: PRHDT and FYEKMQ (reference sequence). This CDR3 region has 16 residues.

This chain connects TRBV7-9 to TRBJ1-2; perhaps TRBD1 as D (6 bases). Trimming pared 5 bases from V and 0 bases from J, leaving 7 bases between. Per germline, CDR1 SEHNR and CDR2 FQNEAQ (reference sequence). This CDR3 region has 13 residues. The CDR3 loop is CASSRTANYGYTF. CDR3 coding DNA: TGTGCCAGCAGCCGGACAGCTAACTATGGCTACACCTTC.

The chain couples TRBV6-4 to TRBJ2-1, with TRBD2 matching over 9 bases. Germline CDR1 is MRHNA and CDR2 is SNTAGT. CDR3 length: 15 residues. J lost 1 base, V lost 3 bases, and 1 base had no gene match. This CDR3 is CASSESGGSYNEQFF. CDR3 bases: TGTGCCAGCAGTGAGAGCGGGGGGTCCTACAATGAGCAGTTCTTC.

The chain couples TRBV4-2 to TRBJ1-6, with D uncertain. The CDR3 runs 14 residues. V gave up 4 bases and J gave up 4 bases, with 8 bases separating them. CDR1 is LGHNA and CDR2 is YNFKEQ in the germline V gene. The CDR3 reads CASSPREYNSPLHF. The CDR3 DNA reads TGTGCCAGCAGCCCCCGGGAGTATAATTCACCCCTCCACTTT.

This clone was found many times. The genes are TRBV9 and TRBJ1-5; TRBD1 might be the D (5 bases). From germline, CDR1 is SGDLS and CDR2 YYNGEE. Trimming cost V 3 bases and J 4 bases, with 11 bases left between them. This CDR3 is built from 14 residues. The CDR3 reads CASSGGGFNQPQHF. The CDR3 bases are TGTGCCAGCAGCGGGGGGGGATTTAATCAGCCCCAGCATTTT.

The rearrangement links TRBV5-1 to TRBJ1-5; D is undetermined. V gave up 0 bases and J gave up 5 bases, with 6 bases separating them. The CDR3 runs 13 residues. Germline V gene sequence: CDR1 SGHRS, CDR2 YFSETQ. The CDR3 region is CASSLGGYQPQHF. CDR3 nucleotides: TGCGCCAGCAGCTTGGGGGGTTATCAGCCCCAGCATTTT. Looking up the rest from reference TRBV5-1 and TRBJ1-5 gives the full variable domain: KAGVTQTPRYLIKTRGQQVTLSCSPISGHRSVSWYQQTPGQGLQFLFEYFSETQRNKGNFPGRFSGRQFSNSRSEMNVSTLELGDSALYLCASSLGGYQPQHFGDGTRLSIL.

In its sample, this clone ranks as medium-sized. The chain joins TRBV7-3 to TRBJ2-1; D perhaps matches TRBD2 (6 bases). The ends were cut back, 4 bases at V and 10 bases at J, with 14 bases in the middle. This CDR3 comprises 13 residues. Germline assignment: CDR1 SGHTA and CDR2 FQGTGA. For the CDR3, the DNA is TGTGCCAGCAGCTCTGGGGGGACCAGGGAGCAGTTCTTC. Its protein is CASSSGGTREQFF.

By sample fraction, this clone is medium-sized. V gene TRBV14 combines with J gene TRBJ2-6; D is ambiguous. V was trimmed by 4 bases and J by 2 bases, leaving 9 bases between them. Per germline, CDR1 SGHDN and CDR2 FVKESK. This CDR3 is built from 15 residues. The CDR3 nucleotides are TGTGCCAGCAGCCCCCGGGCTGCTGGGGCCAACGTCCTGACTTTC. Translating gives CASSPRAAGANVLTF.

The chain links TRBV30 to TRBJ1-6; 10 nucleotides align to TRBD1. The V segment lost 4 bases and the J segment 5 bases; nucleotides outside the gene matches: 8. The V gene's germline CDR1 is GTSNPN and CDR2 SVGIG (reference sequence). The CDR3 consists of 16 residues. CDR3 bases: TGTGCCTGGACCTTCACCGGGACAGGGGATAATTCACCCCTCCACTTT. It codes for CAWTFTGTGDNSPLHF.